The present T cell receptor (beta chain) was sequenced within a study of neurological immune-mediated disorders. TCRdb re-derived calls from the 5' RACE reads in MiXCR, one entry per CDR3 protein. The sample has 60,000 to 85,000 distinct CDR3 sequences, 4.8% seen once. This clonotype was detected ten times or more. The material sequenced was PBMCs. The receptor was derived from a woman in her sixties or seventies with multiple sclerosis.

The CDR3 DNA reads as TGTGCCAGCAGCTTAGTTGGCCCCAGCTCCTACAATGAGCAGTTCTTC. The encoded protein is CASSLVGPSSYNEQFF. The chain employs TRBV7-2 and TRBJ2-1; D not resolved. The germline V gene has CDR1 SGHTA and CDR2 FQGNSA. This CDR3 comprises 16 residues. The germline V and J ends were trimmed by 1 base and 0 bases, with 10 bases remaining between them.